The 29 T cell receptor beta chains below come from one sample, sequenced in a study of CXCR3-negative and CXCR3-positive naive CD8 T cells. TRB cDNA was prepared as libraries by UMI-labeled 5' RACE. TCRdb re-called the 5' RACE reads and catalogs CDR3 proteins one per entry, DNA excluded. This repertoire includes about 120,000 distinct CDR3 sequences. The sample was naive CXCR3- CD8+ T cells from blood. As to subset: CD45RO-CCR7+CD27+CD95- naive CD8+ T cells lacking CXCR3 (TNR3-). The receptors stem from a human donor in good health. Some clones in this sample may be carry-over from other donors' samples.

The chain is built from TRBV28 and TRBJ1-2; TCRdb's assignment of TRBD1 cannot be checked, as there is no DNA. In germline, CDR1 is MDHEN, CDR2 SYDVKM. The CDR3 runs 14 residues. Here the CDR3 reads CASSSPKRGNGYTF.

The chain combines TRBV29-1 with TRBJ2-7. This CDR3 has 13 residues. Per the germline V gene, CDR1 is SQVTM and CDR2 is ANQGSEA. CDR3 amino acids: CSVESGRSFEQYF.

CDR3: CASNLSEQPYNEQFF. The chain couples TRBV7-9 to TRBJ2-1. CDR3 length: 15 amino acids. CDR1 and CDR2 from the germline V gene are SEHNR and FQNEAQ (reference sequence).

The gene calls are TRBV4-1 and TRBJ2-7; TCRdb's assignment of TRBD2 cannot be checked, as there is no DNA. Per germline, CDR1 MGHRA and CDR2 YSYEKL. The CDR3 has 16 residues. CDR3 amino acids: CASSQGTSGSRNEQYF.

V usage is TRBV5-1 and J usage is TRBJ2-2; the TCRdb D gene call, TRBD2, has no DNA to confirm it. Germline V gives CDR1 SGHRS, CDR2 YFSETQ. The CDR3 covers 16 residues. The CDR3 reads CASREAGRANTGELFF.

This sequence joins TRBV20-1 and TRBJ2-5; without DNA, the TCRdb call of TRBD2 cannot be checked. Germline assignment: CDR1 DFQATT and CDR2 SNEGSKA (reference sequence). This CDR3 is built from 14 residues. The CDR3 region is CSARELGGGETQYF.

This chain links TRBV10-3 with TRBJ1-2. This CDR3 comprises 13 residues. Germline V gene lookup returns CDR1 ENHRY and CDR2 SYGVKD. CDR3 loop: CAISESGSYGYTF.

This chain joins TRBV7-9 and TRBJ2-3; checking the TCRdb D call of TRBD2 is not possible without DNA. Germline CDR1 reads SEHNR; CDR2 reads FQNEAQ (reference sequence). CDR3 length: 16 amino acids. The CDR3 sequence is CASSLLAGGRTDTQYF.

CDR3 residues: CSGAAGMNEQFF. The chain carries TRBV29-1 and TRBJ2-1; no DNA is available, so the TRBD2 call from TCRdb remains unchecked. The CDR3 covers 12 residues. Germline assignment: CDR1 SQVTM and CDR2 ANQGSEA.

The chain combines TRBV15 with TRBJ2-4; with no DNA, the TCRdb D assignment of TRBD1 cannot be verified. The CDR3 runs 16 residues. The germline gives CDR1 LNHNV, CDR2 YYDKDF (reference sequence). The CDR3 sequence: CATSKDRTGSKNIQYF.

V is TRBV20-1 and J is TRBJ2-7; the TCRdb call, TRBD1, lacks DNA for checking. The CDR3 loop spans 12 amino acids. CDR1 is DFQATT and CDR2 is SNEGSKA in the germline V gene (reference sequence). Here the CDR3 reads CSAIPGATEQYF.

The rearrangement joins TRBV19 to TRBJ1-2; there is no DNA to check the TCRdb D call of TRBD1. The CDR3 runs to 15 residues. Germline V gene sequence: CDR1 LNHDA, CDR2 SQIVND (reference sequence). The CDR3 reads CASSTGTDLNYGYTF.

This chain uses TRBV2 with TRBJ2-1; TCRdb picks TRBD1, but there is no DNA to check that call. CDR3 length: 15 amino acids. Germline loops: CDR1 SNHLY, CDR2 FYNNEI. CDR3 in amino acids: CASSGGIGTYNEQFF.

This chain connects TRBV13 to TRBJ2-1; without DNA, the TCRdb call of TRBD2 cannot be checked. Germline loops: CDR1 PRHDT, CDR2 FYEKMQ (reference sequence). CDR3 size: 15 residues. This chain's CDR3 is CASRSLAGDYNEQFF.

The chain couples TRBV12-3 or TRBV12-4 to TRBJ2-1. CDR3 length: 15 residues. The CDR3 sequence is CASSTRGGLYNEQFF.

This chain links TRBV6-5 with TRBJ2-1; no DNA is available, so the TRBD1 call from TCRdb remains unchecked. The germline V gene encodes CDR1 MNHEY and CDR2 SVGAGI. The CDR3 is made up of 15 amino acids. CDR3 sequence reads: CASSLDRVGGNEQFF.

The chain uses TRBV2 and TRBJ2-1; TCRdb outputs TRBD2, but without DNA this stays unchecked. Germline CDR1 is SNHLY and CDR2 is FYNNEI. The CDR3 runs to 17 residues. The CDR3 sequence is CASSEARGLAGEAEQFF.

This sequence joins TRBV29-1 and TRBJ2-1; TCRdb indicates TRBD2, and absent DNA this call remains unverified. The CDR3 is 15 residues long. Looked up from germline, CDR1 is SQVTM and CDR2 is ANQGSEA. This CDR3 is CSVEGGDSLYNEQFF.

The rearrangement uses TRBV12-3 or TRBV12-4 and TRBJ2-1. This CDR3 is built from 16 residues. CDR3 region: CASSLLQVSSYNEQFF.

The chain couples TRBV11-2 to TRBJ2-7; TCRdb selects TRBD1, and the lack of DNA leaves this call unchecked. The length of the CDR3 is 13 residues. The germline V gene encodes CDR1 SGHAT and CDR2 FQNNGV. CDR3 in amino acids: CASSWTGGYEQYF.

The CDR3 protein is CASSFWTGGYEQYF. This chain links TRBV6-2 or TRBV6-3 with TRBJ2-7; TCRdb outputs TRBD1, but without DNA this stays unchecked. This CDR3 spans 14 amino acids. Germline CDR1 is MNHEY and CDR2 is SVGEGT.

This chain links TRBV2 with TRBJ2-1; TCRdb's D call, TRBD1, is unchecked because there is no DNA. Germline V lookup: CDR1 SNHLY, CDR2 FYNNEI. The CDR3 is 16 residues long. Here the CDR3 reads CASTWSISTGYNEQFF.

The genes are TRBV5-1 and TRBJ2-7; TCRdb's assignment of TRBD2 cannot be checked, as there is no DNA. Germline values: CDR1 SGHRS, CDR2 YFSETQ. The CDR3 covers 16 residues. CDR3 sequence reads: CASSFSPGLGDHEQYF.

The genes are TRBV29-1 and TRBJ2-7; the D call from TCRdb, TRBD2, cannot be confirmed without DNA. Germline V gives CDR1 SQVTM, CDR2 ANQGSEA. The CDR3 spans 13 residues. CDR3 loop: CSVESRAGYEQYF.

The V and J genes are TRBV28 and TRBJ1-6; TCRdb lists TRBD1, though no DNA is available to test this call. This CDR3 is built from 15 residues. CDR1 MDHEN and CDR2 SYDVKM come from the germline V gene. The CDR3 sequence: CASSSTGGLGSPLHF.

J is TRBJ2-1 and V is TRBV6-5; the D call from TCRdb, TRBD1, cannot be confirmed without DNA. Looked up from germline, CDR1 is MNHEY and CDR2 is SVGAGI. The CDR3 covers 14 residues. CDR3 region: CASSYSSRVGEQFF.

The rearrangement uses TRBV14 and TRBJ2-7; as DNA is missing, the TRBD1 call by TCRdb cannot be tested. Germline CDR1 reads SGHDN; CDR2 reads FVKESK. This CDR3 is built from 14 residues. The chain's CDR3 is CASSPGGATYEQYF.

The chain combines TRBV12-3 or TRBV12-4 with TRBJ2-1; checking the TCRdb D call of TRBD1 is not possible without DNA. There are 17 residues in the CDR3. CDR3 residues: CASSLLARELRRNEQFF.

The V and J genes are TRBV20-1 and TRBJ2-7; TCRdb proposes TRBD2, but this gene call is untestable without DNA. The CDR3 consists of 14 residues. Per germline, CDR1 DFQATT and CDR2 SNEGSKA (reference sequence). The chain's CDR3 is CSARAPVVGGSRNF.